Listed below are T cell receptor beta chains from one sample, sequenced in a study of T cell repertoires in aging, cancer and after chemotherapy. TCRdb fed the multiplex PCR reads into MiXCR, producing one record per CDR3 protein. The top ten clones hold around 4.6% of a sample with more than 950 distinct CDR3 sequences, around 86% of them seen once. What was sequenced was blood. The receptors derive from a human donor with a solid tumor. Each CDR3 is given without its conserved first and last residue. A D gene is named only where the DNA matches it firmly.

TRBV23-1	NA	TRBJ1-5	ASRGGGNQPQH
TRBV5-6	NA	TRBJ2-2	ASSLRLGSRVATGELF
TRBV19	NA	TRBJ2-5	ASSTSNQETQY
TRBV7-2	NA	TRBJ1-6	ASSLATGSSSPLH
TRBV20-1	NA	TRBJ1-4	SATPGAEKLF
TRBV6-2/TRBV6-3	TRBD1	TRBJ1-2	ASSRTGSYGYT
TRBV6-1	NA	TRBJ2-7	ASMRTLGLYEQY
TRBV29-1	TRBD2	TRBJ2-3	SARTSGADTQY
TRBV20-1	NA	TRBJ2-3	SAGGRVAGDTQY
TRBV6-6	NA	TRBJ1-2	ASSYTRSGGYT
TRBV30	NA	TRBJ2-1	AWTSPRTSRQF
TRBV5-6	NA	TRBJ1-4	ASSLTAQREKLF
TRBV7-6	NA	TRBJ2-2	ASSSLTAGTGELF
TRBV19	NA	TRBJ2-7	ASRDRDNGPYEQY
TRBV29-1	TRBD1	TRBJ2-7	SVEDLTGADYEQY
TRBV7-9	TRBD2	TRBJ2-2	ASSISGRNTGELF
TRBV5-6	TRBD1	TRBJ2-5	ASSPDREETQY
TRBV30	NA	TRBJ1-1	AWSVAPSSLNTEAF
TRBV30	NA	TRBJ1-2	AWSPGGYT
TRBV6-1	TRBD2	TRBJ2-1	ASSFSGSQYNEQF
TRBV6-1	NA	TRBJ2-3	ASSPTDTQY
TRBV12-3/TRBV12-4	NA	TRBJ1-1	ASSLDGELNTEAF
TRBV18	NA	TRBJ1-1	ASSHPDGAAF
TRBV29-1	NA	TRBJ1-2	SVERSVYGYT
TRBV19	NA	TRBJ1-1	ASSIGGVTEAF
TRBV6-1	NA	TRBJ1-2	ASSEQTYGYT
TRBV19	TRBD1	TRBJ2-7	ASSPTGSFYEQY
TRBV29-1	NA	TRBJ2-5	SVNRQAETQY
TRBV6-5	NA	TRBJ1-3	ASSYSTAAPGNTIY